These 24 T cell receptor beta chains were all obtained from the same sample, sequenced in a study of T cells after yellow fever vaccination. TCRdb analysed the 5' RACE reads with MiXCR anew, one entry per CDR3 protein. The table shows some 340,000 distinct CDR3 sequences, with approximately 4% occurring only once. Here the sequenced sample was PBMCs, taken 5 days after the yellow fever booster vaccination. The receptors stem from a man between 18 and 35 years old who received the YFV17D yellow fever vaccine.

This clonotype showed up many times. The CDR3 nucleotides are TGTGCCAGCAGCCAACATACAACCGGGGAGCTGTTTTTT. Its protein is CASSQHTTGELFF. The chain employs TRBV3-1 and TRBJ2-2; no reliable D call. Looked up from germline, CDR1 is LGHDT and CDR2 is YNNKEL (reference sequence). This CDR3 is 13 amino acids long. The V end was cut by 2 bases, the J end by 5 bases, with 6 bases between.

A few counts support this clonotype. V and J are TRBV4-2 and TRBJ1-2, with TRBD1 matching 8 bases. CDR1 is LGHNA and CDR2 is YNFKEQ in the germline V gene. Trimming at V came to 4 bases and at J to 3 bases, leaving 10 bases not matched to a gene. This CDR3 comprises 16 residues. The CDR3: CASSPRGQGDYYGYTF. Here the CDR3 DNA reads TGTGCCAGCAGCCCCCGAGGACAGGGCGACTACTATGGCTACACCTTC.

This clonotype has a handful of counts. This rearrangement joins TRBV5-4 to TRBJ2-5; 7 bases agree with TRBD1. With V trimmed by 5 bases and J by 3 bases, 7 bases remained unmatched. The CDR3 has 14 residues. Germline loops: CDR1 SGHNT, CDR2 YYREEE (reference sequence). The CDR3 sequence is CASSLTGEKETQYF. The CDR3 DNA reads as TGTGCCAGCAGTTTAACAGGGGAAAAAGAGACCCAGTACTTC.

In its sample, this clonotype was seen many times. CDR3 nucleotides: TGCGCCAGCAGCTTGAACTTGGCAGGAGATACGCAGTATTTT. Residues: CASSLNLAGDTQYF. This chain connects TRBV5-1 to TRBJ2-3; no definite D call. CDR3 length: 14 residues. Trimming stripped 1 base from V and 5 bases from J, with 11 bases between. The germline V gene has CDR1 SGHRS and CDR2 YFSETQ. The full variable domain, completed using reference TRBV5-1 and TRBJ2-3, is KAGVTQTPRYLIKTRGQQVTLSCSPISGHRSVSWYQQTPGQGLQFLFEYFSETQRNKGNFPGRFSGRQFSNSRSEMNVSTLELGDSALYLCASSLNLAGDTQYFGPGTRLTVL.

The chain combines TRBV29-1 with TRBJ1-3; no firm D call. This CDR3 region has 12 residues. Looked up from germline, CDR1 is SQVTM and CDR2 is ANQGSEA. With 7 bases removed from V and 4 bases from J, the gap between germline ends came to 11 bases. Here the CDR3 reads CSAWTMGNTIYF. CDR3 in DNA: TGCAGCGCCTGGACTATGGGAAACACCATATATTTT.

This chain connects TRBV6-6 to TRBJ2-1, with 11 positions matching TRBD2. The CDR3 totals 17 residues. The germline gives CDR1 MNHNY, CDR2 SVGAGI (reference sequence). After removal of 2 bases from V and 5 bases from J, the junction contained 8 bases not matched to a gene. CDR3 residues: CASSYDFLAGGDNEQFF. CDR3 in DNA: TGTGCCAGCAGTTACGACTTCCTAGCGGGGGGTGACAATGAGCAGTTCTTC.

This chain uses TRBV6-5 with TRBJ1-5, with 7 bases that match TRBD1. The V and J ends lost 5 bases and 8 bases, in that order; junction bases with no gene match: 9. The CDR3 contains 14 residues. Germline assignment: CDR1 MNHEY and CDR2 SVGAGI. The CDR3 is CASSGTEGLKPQHF. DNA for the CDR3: TGTGCCAGCAGTGGGACAGAAGGATTGAAGCCCCAGCATTTT.

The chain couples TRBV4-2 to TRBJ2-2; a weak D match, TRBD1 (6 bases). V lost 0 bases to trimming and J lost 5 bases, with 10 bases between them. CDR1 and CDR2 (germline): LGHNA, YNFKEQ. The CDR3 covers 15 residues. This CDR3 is CASSQDHRETGELFF. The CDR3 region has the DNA TGTGCCAGCAGCCAAGATCACAGGGAAACCGGGGAGCTGTTTTTT.

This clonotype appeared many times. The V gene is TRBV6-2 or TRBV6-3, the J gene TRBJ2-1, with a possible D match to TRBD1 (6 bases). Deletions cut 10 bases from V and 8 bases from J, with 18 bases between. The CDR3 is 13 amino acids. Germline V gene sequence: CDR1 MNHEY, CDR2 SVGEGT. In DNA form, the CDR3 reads TGTGCCACAGAAACAGGGATCCCGGATGAGCAGTTCTTC. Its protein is CATETGIPDEQFF.

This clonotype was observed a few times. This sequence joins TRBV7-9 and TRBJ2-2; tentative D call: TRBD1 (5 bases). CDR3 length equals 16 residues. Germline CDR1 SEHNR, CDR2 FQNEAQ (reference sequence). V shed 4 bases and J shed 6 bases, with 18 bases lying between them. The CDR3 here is CASSYREGASAGELFF. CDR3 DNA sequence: TGTGCCAGCAGCTATCGTGAAGGGGCTAGTGCCGGGGAGCTGTTTTTT.

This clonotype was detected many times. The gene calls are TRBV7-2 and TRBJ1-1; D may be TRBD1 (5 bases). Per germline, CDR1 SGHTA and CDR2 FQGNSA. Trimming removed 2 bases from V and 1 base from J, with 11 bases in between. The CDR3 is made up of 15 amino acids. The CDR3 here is CASSLMGQANTEAFF. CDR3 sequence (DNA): TGTGCCAGCAGCTTAATGGGGCAGGCGAACACTGAAGCTTTCTTT.

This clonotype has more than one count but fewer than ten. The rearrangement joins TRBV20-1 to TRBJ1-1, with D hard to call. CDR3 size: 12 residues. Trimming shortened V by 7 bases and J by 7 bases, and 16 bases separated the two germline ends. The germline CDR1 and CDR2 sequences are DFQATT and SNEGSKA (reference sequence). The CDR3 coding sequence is TGCAGTGGTATAAACCAAGACTTTGAAGCTTTCTTT. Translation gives CSGINQDFEAFF.

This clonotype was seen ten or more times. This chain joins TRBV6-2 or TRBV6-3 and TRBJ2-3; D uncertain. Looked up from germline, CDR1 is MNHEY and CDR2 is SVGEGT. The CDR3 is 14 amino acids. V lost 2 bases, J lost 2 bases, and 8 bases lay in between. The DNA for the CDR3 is TGTGCCAGCAGTTACCGGAGCTACACAGATACGCAGTATTTT. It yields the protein CASSYRSYTDTQYF.

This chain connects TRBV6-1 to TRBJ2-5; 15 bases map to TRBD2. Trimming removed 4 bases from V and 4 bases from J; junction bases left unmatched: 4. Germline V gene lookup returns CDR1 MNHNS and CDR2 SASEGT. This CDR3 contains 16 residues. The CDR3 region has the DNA TGTGCCAGCAGTGGGGGACTAGCGGGGGGAGGAGAGACCCAGTACTTC. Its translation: CASSGGLAGGGETQYF.

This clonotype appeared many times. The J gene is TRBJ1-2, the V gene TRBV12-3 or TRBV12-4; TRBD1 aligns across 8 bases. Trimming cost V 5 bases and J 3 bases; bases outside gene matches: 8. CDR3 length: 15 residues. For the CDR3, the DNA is TGTGCCAGCAGTCCACAGGCAGGGGGCGACTATGGCTACACCTTC. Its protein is CASSPQAGGDYGYTF.

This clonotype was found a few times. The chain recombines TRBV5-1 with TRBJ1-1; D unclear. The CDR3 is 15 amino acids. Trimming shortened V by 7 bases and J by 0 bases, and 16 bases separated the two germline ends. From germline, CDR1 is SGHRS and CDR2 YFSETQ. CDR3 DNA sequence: TGCGCCAGCCGGATTGGGTCGGGCATGAACACTGAAGCTTTCTTT. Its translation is CASRIGSGMNTEAFF.

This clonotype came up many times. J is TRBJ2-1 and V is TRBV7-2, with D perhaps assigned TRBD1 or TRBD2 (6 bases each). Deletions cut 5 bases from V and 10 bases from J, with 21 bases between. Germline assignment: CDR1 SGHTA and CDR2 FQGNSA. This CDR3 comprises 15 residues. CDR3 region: CASSPLRGDSFEQFF. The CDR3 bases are TGTGCCAGCAGCCCACTTAGGGGGGATAGTTTCGAGCAGTTCTTC.

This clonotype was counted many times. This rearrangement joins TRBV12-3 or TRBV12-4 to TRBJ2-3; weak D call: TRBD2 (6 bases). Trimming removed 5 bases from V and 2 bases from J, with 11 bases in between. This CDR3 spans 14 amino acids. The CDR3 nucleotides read TGTGCCAGCAGTCACGGGACTCCCACAGATACGCAGTATTTT. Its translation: CASSHGTPTDTQYF.

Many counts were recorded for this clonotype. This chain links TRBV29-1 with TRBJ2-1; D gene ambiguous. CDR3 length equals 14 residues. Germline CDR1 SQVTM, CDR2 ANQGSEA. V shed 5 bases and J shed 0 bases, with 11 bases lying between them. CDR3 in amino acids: CSVTTGLSYNEQFF. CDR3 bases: TGCAGCGTTACGACGGGCCTCTCCTACAATGAGCAGTTCTTC.

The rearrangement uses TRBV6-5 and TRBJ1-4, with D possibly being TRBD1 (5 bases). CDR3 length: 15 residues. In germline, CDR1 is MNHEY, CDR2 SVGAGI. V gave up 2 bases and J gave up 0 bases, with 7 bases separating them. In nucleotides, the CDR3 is TGTGCCAGCAGTTACGCGACAGCAACTAATGAAAAACTGTTTTTT. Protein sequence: CASSYATATNEKLFF.

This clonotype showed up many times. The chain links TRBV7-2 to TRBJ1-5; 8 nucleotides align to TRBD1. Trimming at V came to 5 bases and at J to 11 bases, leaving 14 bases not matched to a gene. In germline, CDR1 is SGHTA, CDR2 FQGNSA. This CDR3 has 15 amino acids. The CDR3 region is CASSLAQGAGGAQHF. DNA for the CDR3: TGTGCCAGCAGCCTCGCCCAGGGGGCGGGTGGGGCCCAGCATTTT.

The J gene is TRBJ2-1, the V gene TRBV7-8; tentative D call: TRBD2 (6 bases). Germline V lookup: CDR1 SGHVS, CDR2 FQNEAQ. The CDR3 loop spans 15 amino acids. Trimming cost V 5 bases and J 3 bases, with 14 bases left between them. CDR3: CASSPQETSYNEQFF. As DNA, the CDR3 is TGTGCCAGCAGCCCCCAAGAGACTAGCTACAATGAGCAGTTCTTC. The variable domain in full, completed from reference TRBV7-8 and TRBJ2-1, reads GAGVSQSPRYKVAKRGQDVALRCDPISGHVSLFWYQQALGQGPEFLTYFQNEAQLDKSGLPSDRFFAERPEGSVSTLKIQRTQQEDSAVYLCASSPQETSYNEQFFGPGTRLTVL.

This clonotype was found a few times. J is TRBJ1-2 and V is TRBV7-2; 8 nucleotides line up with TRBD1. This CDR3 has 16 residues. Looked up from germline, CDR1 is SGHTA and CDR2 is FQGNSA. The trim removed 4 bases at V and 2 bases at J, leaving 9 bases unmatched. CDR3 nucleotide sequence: TGTGCCAGCAGCTCAGACCCTGACAGGGGAAACTATGGCTACACCTTC. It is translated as CASSSDPDRGNYGYTF.

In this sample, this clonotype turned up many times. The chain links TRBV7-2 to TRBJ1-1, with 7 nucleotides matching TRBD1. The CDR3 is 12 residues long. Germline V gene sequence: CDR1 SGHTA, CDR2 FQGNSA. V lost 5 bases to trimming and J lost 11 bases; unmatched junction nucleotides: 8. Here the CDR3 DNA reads TGTGCCAGCAGCCTTAGGACAGGCTGGGCTTTCTTT. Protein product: CASSLRTGWAFF.